The source of this T cell receptor beta chain is a study of blood T cell repertoires in COVID-19. V was trimmed by 2 bases and J by 7 bases, leaving 15 bases between them. Germline V gene sequence: CDR1 SGHTA, CDR2 FQGTGA. The CDR3 has 15 amino acids. Participants, 18 to 89 years old, spanned under 25 US areas. As handled by the study authors: Counts of nucleated cells, estimated from reference gene primer amplification, were obtained. Only in-frame clones appear in the TCRdb table, and some are missing; sequencing was by immunoSEQ multiplex PCR. V and J calls and clone size are as listed in that table; D and trimming were resolved from the DNA. The sample lists hundreds of thousands of clones, 85% seen once, with about 2.7% in the top ten.

Material for sequencing was PBMCs or T cells enriched from blood (not recorded which). The V call is TRBV7-3, the J call TRBJ2-1; D is possibly TRBD2 (6 bases). The clonotype comes from a woman aged 45-59 years who had recovered from COVID-19. The CDR3 here is CASSLFAGRWNEQFF. DNA for the CDR3: TGTGCCAGCAGCTTATTCGCGGGGCGCTGGAATGAGCAGTTCTTC.